This T cell receptor beta chain derives from a study of cytomegalovirus exposure and HLA in healthy donors (TCRdb year 2017). For the study in its entirety: An earlier analysis of some 620 of the donors reported around 280 Gb of sequence data and 117 million unique TCR beta sequences obtained from roughly 180 million T cells. An early release that covered some 630 HLA-typed donors contained about 290 gigabases of sequencing data and 75 million to 100 million unique TCR sequences. Of the 350 to 400 genotyped donors, 81% fell in the genetic ancestry cluster associated with self-reported Caucasian donors. The study was designed to test whether signatures of past pathogen exposure could be identified by cataloging public T cell receptors. The T cell repertoires of some 670 subjects were profiled by immunosequencing and related to cytomegalovirus serostatus. A separate validation cohort of approximately 120 different subjects was used in addition to the roughly 640-subject first cohort. The study combined high-throughput TCR immunosequencing, statistical association of individual TCRs with disease status, and machine learning to predict cytomegalovirus infection status. A later analysis re-examined previously published TCR beta repertoires from over 500 donors and added high-resolution HLA genotyping to investigate patterns of TCR occurrence. Rather than drawing on any new phenotypic data, the later analysis identified candidate immune exposures from TCR beta sequences and the way those sequences occurred across donors. In an earlier analysis of a few hundred of the donors, high-throughput TCR beta sequencing was used to judge whether each TCR beta V gene segment behaved as functional or pseudogenic. Donor age, sex, ethnicity and CMV serostatus were collected together with the repertoire data. Genome-wide SNP genotypes for about three fifths of the 666 donors were used in a later genetic analysis, which treated that subset as a discovery cohort. All discovery cohort repertoires had been generated using a single sequencing platform. Both class I and class II loci were covered by HLA typing, at four-digit resolution. Typing coverage differed by locus: A, B, C, DRB1 and DQB1 were typed in roughly 620-630 donors, DQA1 in 500 to 550, DPA1 in 600 to 610, and DPB1 in 400 to 490. Roughly 5 DR-DQ haplotypes were handled as single units for association and clustering, since linkage in the cohort was strong. Among 300 to 500 genotyped donors of the cohort, an average of about 240,000 unique TCR beta nucleotide sequences was sequenced per donor, of which roughly 17% were non-productive.

The trim is 3 bases for V and 3 bases for J, with a gap of 11 bases between the germline ends. The CDR3 has 14 amino acids, counting the end cysteine and phenylalanine. Only CDR3 DNA remains: 42 bases, in frame from the first base. The germline V gene (reference sequence) provides CDR1 MNHEY and CDR2 SMNVEV. Library creation used the immunoSEQ multiplex PCR assay. A mixture of 60 forward primers for TCR Vbeta segments and 13 reverse primers for TCR Jbeta segments was used in the multiplex PCR. A multiplex PCR assay on genomic DNA amplified the CDR3 region of rearranged TCR beta genes. The amplified TCR beta libraries were sequenced on the Illumina HiSeq System as 87-base-pair reads. Processing in the source paper ran as follows. A later analysis tallied tens of millions of unique TCR beta chains across the 666 repertoires, and some 10 million of those chains were shared by two or more donors. To remove PCR and sequencing errors, raw reads were error-corrected and collapsed into unique sequences using a nearest-neighbor algorithm that merged closely related sequences. To assign V, D and J gene segments, CDR3 sequences were aligned to IMGT reference sequences. For a sequence to be retained, at least a six-nucleotide match to both a V gene segment and a J gene segment was required. A rearrangement was called productive if the CDR3 had no stop codons and remained in frame with V and J, and every other rearrangement was called non-productive. CDR3 was defined according to IMGT convention as the region running from the second conserved V-encoded cysteine to the conserved J-encoded phenylalanine. In an earlier analysis of approximately 500 of the donors, sequences lacking an unambiguous match to a single V gene segment were excluded. An earlier analysis of a few hundred of the donors classified V segments as functional when productive rearrangements were above 56.7% and as segregating when the standard deviation between donors was above 5%. A statistical classification framework was built to diagnose cytomegalovirus status from the catalog of TCR beta chain sequences. In a later analysis, TCR nucleotide sequences were compared against IMGT/GENE-DB human TR gene sequences so that V and J genes could be assigned. A later analysis assigned CDR3 sequences and most-parsimonious VDJ recombination scenarios with the TCRdist pipeline. In a later analysis, each TCR beta chain was defined by its CDR3 amino acid sequence together with its V-gene family, and reads without a unique V-gene family were excluded. In a later analysis, several hundred highly shared, low-generation-probability nucleotide sequences were removed to address suspected cross-contamination and a sequencing artifact. In a later analysis, a clonal expansion index was calculated for each public chain from normalized within-repertoire ranks of inferred template counts. A later analysis computed generation probabilities with a VDJ recombination model fitted to out-of-frame rearrangements, and checked the results against IGoR. Hypergeometric tests were used in a later analysis to score TCR-TCR, TCR-HLA and TCR-CMV co-occurrence, with a repertoire-size bias correction applied to the TCR pairs. False discovery rates were estimated in a later analysis by permuting HLA or CMV assignments 20 times. In a later analysis, co-occurring TCRs were grouped using DBSCAN, and TCRdist sequence similarity was added for clustering within HLA-allele-positive subsets. For co-occurrence clustering, repertoires with fewer than 30,000 or more than 120,000 public chains were excluded, along with roughly five repertoires with anomalous nucleotide sharing. Drawn from immuneACCESS, this table holds only the in-frame rearrangements with V and J called that TCRdb kept. Clones are partly lost; checked studies trace under half to an unresolved V gene and leave the rest unexplained. From that table come the V and J calls and clone size; the DNA was used to work out D and trimming. Counted in this sample were about 87,000 clones; 60% to 80% of them appeared once. The leading ten clones occupy approximately 3.9% of the sample.

Overall study results and their limits: According to a later genetic analysis, donors in an Asian-associated ancestry cluster had fewer N-insertions in productive TCRs than the roughly 670-donor mean. The 87-base-pair reads could not distinguish some IMGT-functional V segments, including TRBV6-2 and TRBV6-3, so those segments were excluded. An earlier analysis of 587 of the donors showed that most TCR beta V segments appeared in productive rearrangements either about 87% or about 30% of the time, which broadly matched IMGT annotations. A further reported finding was that TCR beta sequences accurately predicted the HLA-A and HLA-B alleles for most subjects in the first cohort. Specific HLA alleles were associated with 15,000 to 20,000 TCR beta sequences at a false discovery rate of 0.05 in a later analysis. Because counts were too low, roughly 16 rarely observed V segments, including chromosome 9 orphons, were excluded from the earlier analysis of several hundred of the donors. In a later analysis, most CMV-associated TCR beta chains were found to appear HLA-restricted, with HLA associations seemingly driven largely by CMV exposure. Correlated functional status among segregating V segments might reflect linkage disequilibrium, but an unknown experimental factor could not be ruled out. In both the original and validation cohorts, the classifier was reported to diagnose cytomegalovirus status with high specificity and sensitivity. An association between a missense DCLRE1C variant and V-gene and J-gene trimming of TCR beta chains was found in a later genetic analysis and replicated in an independent cohort. The study gave a list of around 170 TCR beta chains associated with cytomegalovirus. Most TCR sequences were seen in very few donors, while some public TCRs were found in many individuals. In a later analysis, several top co-occurrence clusters were reported to appear linked to parvovirus B19, influenza, CMV and Epstein-Barr virus. For the cohort, immune exposure information was limited to CMV serostatus. A cluster of highly shared sequence variants was judged likely to represent a technical artifact of the sequencing pipeline. Presence/absence analyses assumed roughly uniform sequencing depth across donors, an assumption that may not hold. In a later analysis, TCR association rates were found to vary across HLA loci, with the most associated TCRs seen for DRB1 alleles and the fewest for HLA-C alleles. When HLA alleles, especially DR and DQ, strongly co-occurred, TCR associations were difficult to assign to individual alleles. It was suggested by the authors that the approach could potentially be generalized to other disease states and immunological phenotypes. In vitro tests confirmed that three of the cytomegalovirus-associated TCR beta chains recognize cytomegalovirus antigens. Only TCR beta chains were sequenced in this cohort, and the absence of alpha or paired-chain data limited detectable features. Because HLA typing was unavailable for some donors at each locus, only the typed subset was used in association tests. In a later analysis, HLA-associated TCR beta chains were found to be more clonally expanded and to have lower generation probabilities than equally common non-associated chains.

The cohort consisted of approximately 670 healthy bone marrow donors. Cohort members were all nominally healthy when sampled, although unrecorded immune exposures were likely present. The donor tested CMV seronegative and was one of the 352 seronegative cohort members. A peripheral blood sample was collected from each donor, and TCR beta sequencing was performed on peripheral blood mononuclear cells. The Qiagen DNeasy Blood Extraction Kit was used to extract genomic DNA from the blood cell samples. Points on this clone: Its specific antigen is unknown. It has no much larger one-base neighbor in the sample; base qualities were not kept.

The chain was built from TRBV27 and TRBJ1-1; a tentative D match to TRBD1 spans 5 bases. The clonotype comes from a woman in her forties in good health and CMV-seronegative. The material sequenced was PBMCs. The base sequence is TGTGCCAGCAGTTTTACAGCGGGGGACACTGAAGCTTTCTTT. It is translated as CASSFTAGDTEAFF.